This TCR beta chain was found in a study of control samples from healthy donors and cancer patients. TCRdb keeps only in-frame clones here, not all; method: immunoSEQ multiplex PCR. Of 100,000 to 120,000 clones detected, approximately 87% appear once; the ten largest clones hold roughly 3.7%. V lost 0 bases, J lost 0 bases, and 9 bases lay in between. The CDR3 covers 15 residues. Germline lookup yields CDR1 SGHRS and CDR2 YFSETQ. The chain recombines TRBV5-1 with TRBJ2-5, with no clear D. The origin of this receptor is a woman aged 60-70 years with lung cancer. The sequenced material came from PBMCs. The CDR3 DNA is TGCGCCAGCAGCTTGGATCCCGGCTACCAAGAGACCCAGTACTTC. This sequence encodes CASSLDPGYQETQYF.